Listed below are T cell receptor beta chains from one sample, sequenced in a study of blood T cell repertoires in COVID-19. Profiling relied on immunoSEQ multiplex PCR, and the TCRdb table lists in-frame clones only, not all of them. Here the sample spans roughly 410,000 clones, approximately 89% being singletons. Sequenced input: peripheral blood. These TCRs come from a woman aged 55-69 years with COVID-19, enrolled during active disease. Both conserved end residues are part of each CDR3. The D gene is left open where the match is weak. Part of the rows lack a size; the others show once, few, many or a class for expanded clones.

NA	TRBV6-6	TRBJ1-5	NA	TGTGCCAGCAGGTCTGGGGGGAAAGCGAGCAATCAGCCCCAGCATTTT	CASRSGGKASNQPQHF
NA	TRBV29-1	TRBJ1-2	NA	TGCAGCGTTGGTCAGGTTTCCTTCGGCTACACCTTC	CSVGQVSFGYTF
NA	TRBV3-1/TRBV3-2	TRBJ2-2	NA	TGTGCCAGCAGACAAATATCGGGTGCCCGAGACACCGGGGAGCTGTTTTTT	CASRQISGARDTGELFF
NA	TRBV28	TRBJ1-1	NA	TGTGCCAGCAGTTCGCCTGTGGGGGCCATGAACACTGAAGCTTTCTTT	CASSSPVGAMNTEAFF
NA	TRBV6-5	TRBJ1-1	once	TGTGCCACGGACAAAATTCTGAACACTGAAGCTTTCTTT	CATDKILNTEAFF
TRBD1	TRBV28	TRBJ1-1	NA	TGTGCCAGCAGGAAACACAGGGGGCTGACTGAAGCTTTCTTT	CASRKHRGLTEAFF
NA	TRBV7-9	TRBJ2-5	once	TGTGCCAGCAGCTTAGGGGTAACCGGGAAGGAGACCCAGTACTTC	CASSLGVTGKETQYF
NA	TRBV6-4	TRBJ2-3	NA	TGTGCCAGCAGTGACGTTTGGGGGCGTACAGATACGCAGTATTTT	CASSDVWGRTDTQYF
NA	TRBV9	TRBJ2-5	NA	TGTGCCAGCAGCCTCTATGGGGGGTCAGAGACCCAGTACTTC	CASSLYGGSETQYF
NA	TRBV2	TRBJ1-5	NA	TGTGCCAGCGGGGGGGAAGGGATCAATCAGCCCCAGCATTTT	CASGGEGINQPQHF
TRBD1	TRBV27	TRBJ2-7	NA	TGTGCCAGCAGTCCTTCCACAGGGGGCATAGACTACGAGCAGTACTTC	CASSPSTGGIDYEQYF
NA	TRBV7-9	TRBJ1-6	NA	TGTGCCAGCAGCTTAGGGCAGGTGCGGGATTCACCCCTCCACTTT	CASSLGQVRDSPLHF
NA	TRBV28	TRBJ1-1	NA	TGTGCCAGCAGTTTAAGGCCCGGTGCGGGGAAGAACACTGAAGCTTTCTTT	CASSLRPGAGKNTEAFF
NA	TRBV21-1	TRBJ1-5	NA	TGTGCCAGCAGCAAAAGGGACAGGGGAGGGCAGCCCCAGCATTTT	CASSKRDRGGQPQHF
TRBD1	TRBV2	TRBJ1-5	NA	TGTGCCAGCAGTCGGGACAGATCAGGGCCCCAGCATTTT	CASSRDRSGPQHF
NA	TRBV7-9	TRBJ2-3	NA	TGTGCCGGAGGGCCAAACTCACATACGCAGTATTTT	CAGGPNSHTQYF
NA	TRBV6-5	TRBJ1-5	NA	TGTGCCAGCAGTTACTCCAGGGTGCGCTCCAATCAGCCCCAGCATTTT	CASSYSRVRSNQPQHF
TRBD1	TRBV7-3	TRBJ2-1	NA	TGTGCCAGCAGCTCCGGGACAGGACTCTACAATGAGCAGTTCTTC	CASSSGTGLYNEQFF
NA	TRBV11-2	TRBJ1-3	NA	TGTGCCAGCAGCCGAGAGCGGAACTCTGGAAACACCATATATTTT	CASSRERNSGNTIYF
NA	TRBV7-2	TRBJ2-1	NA	TGTGCCAGCAGCTCGGGGAGACTGGATGAGCAGTTCTTC	CASSSGRLDEQFF
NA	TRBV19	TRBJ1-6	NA	TGTGCCAGTAGTGCACAGGGAAGCTCCTATAATTCACCCCTCCACTTT	CASSAQGSSYNSPLHF
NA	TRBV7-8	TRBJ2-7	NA	TGTGCCAGCACCTTAGGCAGGACAGCAGTCTCCTACGAGCAGTACTTC	CASTLGRTAVSYEQYF
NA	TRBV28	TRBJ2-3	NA	TGTGCCAGCAGACCCTCCGGGGTGGATACGCAGTATTTT	CASRPSGVDTQYF
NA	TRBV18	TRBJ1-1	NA	TGTGCCAGCTCACGGGGGCCTCGACAGAACACTGAAGCTTTCTTT	CASSRGPRQNTEAFF
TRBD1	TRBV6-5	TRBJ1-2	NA	TGTGCCAGCAGTCCCGGGACAGGGGGCTATGGCTACACCTTC	CASSPGTGGYGYTF
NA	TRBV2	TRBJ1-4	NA	TGTGCCAGCAGTCCAAGCGGAGGCAGCATCTATGAAAAACTGTTTTTT	CASSPSGGSIYEKLFF
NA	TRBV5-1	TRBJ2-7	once	TGCGCCAGCAGCTTTGCGGGAAGTCCCGGTGAGCAGTACTTC	CASSFAGSPGEQYF
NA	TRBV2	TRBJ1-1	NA	TGTGCCAGCAGTGAATCCGGTGGCACTGAAGCTTTCTTT	CASSESGGTEAFF
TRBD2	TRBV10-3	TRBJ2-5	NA	TGTGCCATCGGCCTTAGCGGGGGGCAAGAGACCCAGTACTTC	CAIGLSGGQETQYF
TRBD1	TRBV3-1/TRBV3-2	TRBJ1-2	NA	TGTGCCAGCAGCCAAGCAGGAGGGGGCAGTGGCTACACCTTC	CASSQAGGGSGYTF
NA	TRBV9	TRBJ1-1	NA	TGTGCCAGCACCGCGGGACCGACGAACACTGAAGCTTTCTTT	CASTAGPTNTEAFF
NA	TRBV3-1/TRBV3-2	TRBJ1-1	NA	TGTGCCAGCAGTTACAATTCAAATCGGGGGAACACTGAAGCTTTCTTT	CASSYNSNRGNTEAFF
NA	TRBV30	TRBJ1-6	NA	TGTGCCTGGAGGCAGGGTCGGGCGCCCCTCCACTTT	CAWRQGRAPLHF
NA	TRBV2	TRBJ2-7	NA	TGTGCCAGCAGTAAGAGGGCCCTGATCTTGGGGGAGCAGTACTTC	CASSKRALILGEQYF
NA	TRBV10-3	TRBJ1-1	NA	TGTGCCATCGGCGGGATGATGGACACTGAAGCTTTCTTT	CAIGGMMDTEAFF
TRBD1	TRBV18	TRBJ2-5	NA	TGTGCCAGCTCAACCGGGACAGGGTTGGAGACCCAGTACTTC	CASSTGTGLETQYF
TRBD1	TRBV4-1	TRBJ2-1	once	TGCGCCAGCAGCCCTCTTTCGGCCCTCTCCACAGGGGGTTCCTACAATGAGCAGTTCTTC	CASSPLSALSTGGSYNEQFF
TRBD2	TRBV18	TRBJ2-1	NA	TGTGCCAGCTCACCACCCCAAAAGCGGGGGGTCACCTACAATGAGCAGTTCTTC	CASSPPQKRGVTYNEQFF
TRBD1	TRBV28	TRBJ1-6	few	TGTGCCAGCAGTTTATTTGACAGGGGTGGTTCACCCCTCCACTTT	CASSLFDRGGSPLHF
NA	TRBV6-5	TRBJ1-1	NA	TGTGCCAGCACTCGGCCGGGGGAGTCTGAAGCTTTCTTT	CASTRPGESEAFF
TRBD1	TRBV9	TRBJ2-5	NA	TGTGCCAGCAGCGTAGATGGACAGGGGGCTTGGGAGACCCAGTACTTC	CASSVDGQGAWETQYF
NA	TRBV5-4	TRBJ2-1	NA	TGTGCCAGCAGCCCGGTGGCGGGGGCCTCCCGCTCCTACAATGAGCAGTTCTTC	CASSPVAGASRSYNEQFF
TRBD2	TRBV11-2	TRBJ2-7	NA	TGTGCCAGCAGGCCAGCGGGGCCCGAAGGGAACGAGCAGTACTTC	CASRPAGPEGNEQYF
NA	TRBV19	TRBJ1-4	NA	TGTGCCAGTAGTATAGATGGTGGGCTCCAGGGCGAAAAACTGTTTTTT	CASSIDGGLQGEKLFF
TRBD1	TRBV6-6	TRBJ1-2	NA	TGTGCCAGCAAGCCGGGACAGAGTAACTATGGCTACACCTTC	CASKPGQSNYGYTF
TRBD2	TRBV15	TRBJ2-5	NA	TGTGCCACCAGCAGAGTTAGACGGGGGGTCACCTCAAGGACCCAGTACTTC	CATSRVRRGVTSRTQYF
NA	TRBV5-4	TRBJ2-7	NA	TGTGCCAGCAGCTTACAGGGTTACGAGCAGTACTTC	CASSLQGYEQYF
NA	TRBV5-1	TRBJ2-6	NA	TGCGCCAGCAGCTTGAGGAGCCTGGGACTGGAAGGCACTGGGGCCAACGTCCTGACTTTC	CASSLRSLGLEGTGANVLTF
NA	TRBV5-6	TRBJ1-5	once	TGTGCCAGCAGCTTGGCCGGTCAGTTGGGGGGTCAGCCCCAGCATTTT	CASSLAGQLGGQPQHF
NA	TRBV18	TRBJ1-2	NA	TGTGCCAGCTCAAAACAGGACTATAATGTCTATGGCTACACCTTC	CASSKQDYNVYGYTF
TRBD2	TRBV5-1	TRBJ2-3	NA	TGCGCCAGCAGCCCACAAGGACTAGCGGACGGCACAGATACGCAGTATTTT	CASSPQGLADGTDTQYF
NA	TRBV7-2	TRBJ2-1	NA	TGTGCCAGCAGCTGGGGCAACTCCTACAATGAGCAGTTCTTC	CASSWGNSYNEQFF
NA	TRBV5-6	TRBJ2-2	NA	TGTGCCAGCAGCTTGGATAAGGGGCTCCTGAACACCGGGGAGCTGTTTTTT	CASSLDKGLLNTGELFF
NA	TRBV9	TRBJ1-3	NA	TGTGCCAGCAGCGTGGGGCCAGGCGACTCTGGAAACACCATATATTTT	CASSVGPGDSGNTIYF
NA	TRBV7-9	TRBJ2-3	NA	TGTGCCAGCAGCTTTTTCGGGGTCATCACAGATACGCAGTATTTT	CASSFFGVITDTQYF
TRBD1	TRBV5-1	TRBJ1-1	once	TGCGCCAGCAGCACAAGGACAGGGTCTGAAGCTTTCTTT	CASSTRTGSEAFF
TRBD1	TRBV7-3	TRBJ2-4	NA	TGTGCCAGCAGCACCCTACGGACAGGGAAAAACATTCAGTACTTC	CASSTLRTGKNIQYF
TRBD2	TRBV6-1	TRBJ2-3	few	TGTGCCAGCAGTGAAAAAAGAGCGGGGAGCACAGATACGCAGTATTTT	CASSEKRAGSTDTQYF
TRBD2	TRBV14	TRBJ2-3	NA	TGTGCCAGCAGCCAAGAGACACTAGCGGGGAGAAGCACAGATACGCAGTATTTT	CASSQETLAGRSTDTQYF
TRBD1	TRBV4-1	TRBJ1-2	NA	TGCGCCAGCAGTCAATCCGGGACAGGGGACTATGGCTACACCTTC	CASSQSGTGDYGYTF